The rows below give T cell receptor beta chains drawn from one sample of a study of T cells in Graves' hyperthyroidism and ophthalmopathy. One entry per CDR3 protein, called by TCRdb with MiXCR from the multiplex PCR reads. The repertoire includes about 400,000 distinct CDR3 sequences, around a sixth of them detected once, and 7.5% to 9% sits in the top ten. Sequencing was carried out using blood. These receptors came from a woman aged 18-29 years with Graves' hyperthyroidism. Both conserved end residues are part of each CDR3. The D gene is left open where the match is weak. For some rows the clone size is stated as once, few or many, or as a class when expanded; others skip it.

v_call	j_call	d_call	clone_size	cdr3_aa
TRBV19	TRBJ2-1	TRBD2	few	CASSKGTSGSTNEQFF
TRBV2	TRBJ1-2	-	once	CASSREDYGYTF
TRBV12-3/TRBV12-4	TRBJ2-7	-	many	CASSVDSYEQYF
TRBV6-6	TRBJ2-5	TRBD2	many	CASSYPGLAGGRYQETQYF
TRBV11-3	TRBJ1-6	TRBD1	many	CASSPGTAPYLHF
TRBV7-3	TRBJ2-5	-	-	CASSGAGWGETQYF
TRBV5-1	TRBJ2-1	TRBD2	many	CASSVLAVSSYNEQFF
TRBV28	TRBJ2-7	-	many	CASSLFPRGGRGTEQYF
TRBV11-1	TRBJ1-1	-	many	CASSLDRWSTEAFF
TRBV7-2	TRBJ2-5	-	many	CASSLGRSGGTQYF
TRBV30	TRBJ1-2	-	-	CAWSKGTSYGYTF
TRBV29-1	TRBJ2-5	TRBD2	-	CSVEGPLGGGRQETQYF
TRBV3-1	TRBJ2-5	TRBD2	-	CASSPRAGAGETQYF
TRBV5-1	TRBJ1-2	-	few	CASSLVVSGPGYTF
TRBV10-3	TRBJ1-1	-	once	CAISDGQTNTEAFF
TRBV12-3/TRBV12-4	TRBJ2-5	TRBD2	-	CASSPGSGRAGETQYF
TRBV24-1	TRBJ2-2	TRBD1	few	CATSDLPGTGVSGELFF
TRBV15	TRBJ1-1	-	-	CATSREGHRNTEAFF
TRBV7-2	TRBJ2-1	TRBD2	-	CASSSGGLAGADEQFF
TRBV2	TRBJ1-4	-	many	CASTGTGNEKLFF
TRBV12-3/TRBV12-4	TRBJ2-7	-	many	CASSLKYYEQYF
TRBV7-2	TRBJ1-5	-	many	CASSPRLGNQPQHF
TRBV18	TRBJ2-7	-	many	CASSTKGGRDEQYF
TRBV6-1	TRBJ2-1	-	many	CASSEEEGGGNEQFF
TRBV4-1	TRBJ1-5	-	-	CASSQLGEGDNQPQHF
TRBV11-3	TRBJ1-4	-	few	CASSVQAHNEKLFF
TRBV5-1	TRBJ2-5	TRBD2	-	CASSLEPAGGRETQYF
TRBV19	TRBJ1-5	-	many	CASSQTDSNQPQHF
TRBV7-3	TRBJ2-1	-	many	CASSLGAPSYNEQFF
TRBV3-1	TRBJ2-4	TRBD1	many	CASSQGWGTGGAKNIQYF
TRBV2	TRBJ1-4	-	many	CASIGRGPNEKLFF
TRBV7-3	TRBJ2-3	-	few	CASSLTGERDYTDTQYF
TRBV29-1	TRBJ2-2	-	-	CSAEKEFSGELFF
TRBV18	TRBJ1-3	-	-	CASSPRPESGNTIYF
TRBV2	TRBJ2-4	TRBD1	many	CASRDRGFSLLAKNIQYF
TRBV19	TRBJ1-5	-	-	CASSTRTLPSNQPQHF
TRBV6-1	TRBJ1-5	-	many	CASSDKSRHLNQPQHF
TRBV2	TRBJ2-7	-	many	CASRFSEQYF
TRBV12-3/TRBV12-4	TRBJ2-1	-	-	CASTYSSHNEQFF
TRBV11-2	TRBJ2-5	TRBD2	-	CASSRRGTSQETQYF
TRBV27	TRBJ1-3	-	many	CASSLGGNGNTIYF
TRBV5-4	TRBJ2-5	TRBD2	-	CASSLTSGVAETQYF